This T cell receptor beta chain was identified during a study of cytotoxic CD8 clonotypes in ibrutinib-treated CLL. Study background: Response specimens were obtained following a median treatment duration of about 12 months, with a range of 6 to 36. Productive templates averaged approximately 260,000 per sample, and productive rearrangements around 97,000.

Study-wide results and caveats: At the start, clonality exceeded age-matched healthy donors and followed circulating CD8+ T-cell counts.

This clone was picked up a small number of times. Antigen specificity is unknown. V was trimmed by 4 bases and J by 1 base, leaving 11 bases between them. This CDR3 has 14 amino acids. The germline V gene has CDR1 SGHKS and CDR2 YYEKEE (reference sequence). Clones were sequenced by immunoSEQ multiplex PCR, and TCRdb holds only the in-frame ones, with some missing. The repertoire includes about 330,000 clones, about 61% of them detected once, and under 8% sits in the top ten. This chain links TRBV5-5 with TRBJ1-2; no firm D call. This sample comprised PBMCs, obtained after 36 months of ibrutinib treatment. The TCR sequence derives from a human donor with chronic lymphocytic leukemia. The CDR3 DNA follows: TGTGCCAGCAGCCCTGGGCCCTTTAACTATGGCTACACCTTC. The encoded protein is CASSPGPFNYGYTF.